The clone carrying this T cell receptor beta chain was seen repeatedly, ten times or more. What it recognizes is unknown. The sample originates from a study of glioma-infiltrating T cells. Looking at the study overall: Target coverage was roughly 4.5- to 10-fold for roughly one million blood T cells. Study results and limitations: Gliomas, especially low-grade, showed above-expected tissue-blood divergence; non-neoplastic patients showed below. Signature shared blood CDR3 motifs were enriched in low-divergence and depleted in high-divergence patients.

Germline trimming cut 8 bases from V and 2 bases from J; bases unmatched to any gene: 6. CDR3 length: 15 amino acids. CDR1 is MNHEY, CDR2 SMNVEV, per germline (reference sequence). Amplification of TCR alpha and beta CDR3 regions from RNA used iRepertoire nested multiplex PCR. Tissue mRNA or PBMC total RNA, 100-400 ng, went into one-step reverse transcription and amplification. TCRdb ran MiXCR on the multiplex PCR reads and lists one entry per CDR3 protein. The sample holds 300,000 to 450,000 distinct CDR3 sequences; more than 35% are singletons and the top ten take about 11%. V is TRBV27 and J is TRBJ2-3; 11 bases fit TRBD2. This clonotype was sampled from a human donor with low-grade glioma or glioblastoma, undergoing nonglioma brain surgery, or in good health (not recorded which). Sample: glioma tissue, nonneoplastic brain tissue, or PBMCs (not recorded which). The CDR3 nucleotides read TGTGCCAGCCCCCCACTAGCGGGAGTCACAGATACGCAGTATTTT. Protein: CASPPLAGVTDTQYF.